The 3 T cell receptor beta chains listed next were all sequenced from one sample in a study of Ad26.COV2.S vaccination and SARS-CoV-2 variants. As to treatment: some 20 received Ad26.COV2.S at low or high dose, single or two shots; about 5 received placebo; per-sample allocation not given. Material that was analyzed had been drawn on day 63 after the first vaccine or placebo injection. The repertoire was sequenced with immunoSEQ multiplex PCR; TCRdb's copy has only in-frame clones and lacks some. Of 350,000 to 500,000 clones listed, about 88% were seen once; the top ten hold around 2.5%. The specimen comprised peripheral blood, sampled in a trial of Ad26.COV2.S vaccine versus placebo. The receptors come from a person between 18 and 60 years old who received the Ad26.COV2.S COVID-19 vaccine or a placebo.

This chain uses TRBV27 with TRBJ2-5; D gene uncertain. Between the trimmed V and J ends, which lost 2 bases and 5 bases, there was a span of 18 bases. This CDR3 has 16 amino acids. Germline CDR1 reads MNHEY; CDR2 reads SMNVEV (reference sequence). CDR3 region: CASSLGLRSSVETQYF. The CDR3 coding sequence is TGTGCCAGCAGTTTAGGTCTCCGATCCAGCGTCGAGACCCAGTACTTC.

The chain has TRBV15 and TRBJ2-2, with D perhaps matching TRBD1 (5 bases). V shed 0 bases and J shed 9 bases, with 14 bases lying between them. Germline V gives CDR1 LNHNV, CDR2 YYDKDF (reference sequence). The CDR3 totals 15 residues. CDR3 residues: CATSRDREILRELFF. The DNA for the CDR3 is TGTGCCACCAGCAGAGACAGGGAAATTCTGAGGGAGCTGTTTTTT.

This clone appeared a few times. This chain links TRBV27 with TRBJ1-6; D gene uncertain. The CDR3 is made up of 12 amino acids. Deletions cut 6 bases from V and 10 bases from J, with 10 bases between. Germline values: CDR1 MNHEY, CDR2 SMNVEV (reference sequence). CDR3 sequence: CASRTWRSPLHF. DNA for the CDR3: TGTGCCAGCAGAACTTGGCGGTCACCCCTCCACTTT.